What follows are 23 T cell receptor beta chains derived from one specimen sequenced in a study of blood T cell repertoires in COVID-19. Clones were sequenced by immunoSEQ multiplex PCR, and TCRdb holds only the in-frame ones, with some missing. Of 310,000 or so clones detected, 90% to 95% appear once; the ten largest clones hold about 2%. The material sequenced was peripheral blood. Receptor source: a woman aged 30 to 39 with COVID-19, enrolled during active disease.

This chain joins TRBV12-5 and TRBJ1-6, with 7 bases identical to TRBD1. This CDR3 spans 17 amino acids. The trim removed 3 bases at V and 7 bases at J, leaving 12 bases unmatched. CDR1 is LGHNT and CDR2 is FRNRAP in the germline V gene. This CDR3 is CASGFLVEDRSNSPLHF. The CDR3 DNA is TGTGCTAGTGGTTTTTTAGTGGAGGACAGGAGCAATTCACCCCTCCACTTT.

This clone showed up just a few times. V usage is TRBV29-1 and J usage is TRBJ1-1; 8 bases are a match to TRBD1. Germline CDR1 and CDR2: SQVTM and ANQGSEA. The ends lost 6 bases at V and 0 bases at J; junction bases unmatched: 6. The CDR3 is 14 residues long. The CDR3 region has the DNA TGCAGCGTCAAAAAGACAGGGGTGAACACTGAAGCTTTCTTT. This gives the protein CSVKKTGVNTEAFF.

V gene TRBV30 combines with J gene TRBJ2-6; D uncertain. Per germline, CDR1 GTSNPN and CDR2 SVGIG (reference sequence). Trimming stripped 2 bases from V and 2 bases from J, with 10 bases between. The CDR3 runs 15 residues. For the CDR3, the DNA is TGTGCCTGGAGTACAAACCCCGCTGGGGCCAACGTCCTGACTTTC. Its protein is CAWSTNPAGANVLTF. Complete variable domain (other parts from reference TRBV30 and TRBJ2-6): SQTIHQWPATLVQPVGSPLSLECTVEGTSNPNLYWYRQAAGRGLQLLFYSVGIGQISSEVPQNLSASRPQDRQFILSSKKLLLSDSGFYLCAWSTNPAGANVLTFGAGSRLTVL.

The chain uses TRBV28 and TRBJ2-7; 8 bases fit TRBD2. The CDR3 sequence is 14 residues long. Germline V gene sequence: CDR1 MDHEN, CDR2 SYDVKM. J gave up 3 bases and V 3 bases, and 4 bases lay outside the gene matches. The CDR3 DNA is TGTGCCAGCAGTTTGCCGGGACTAGTCTACGAGCAGTACTTC. Translating gives CASSLPGLVYEQYF. Supplemented by reference TRBV28 and TRBJ2-7, the full variable domain reads DVKVTQSSRYLVKRTGEKVFLECVQDMDHENMFWYRQDPGLGLRLIYFSYDVKMKEKGDIPEGYSVSREKKERFSLILESASTNQTSMYLCASSLPGLVYEQYFGPGTRLTVT.

For the CDR3, the DNA is TGTGCCAGCAGTGATACAGGGACCTATGGCTACACCTTC. Amino acids: CASSDTGTYGYTF. The gene calls are TRBV2 and TRBJ1-2; D is possibly TRBD1 (6 bases). The CDR3 spans 13 residues. Trimming took off 3 bases at V and 4 bases at J, with 9 bases between the two ends. Germline V gives CDR1 SNHLY, CDR2 FYNNEI.

V and J are TRBV3-1 (or the pseudogene TRBV3-2) and TRBJ2-1; 8 nucleotides agree with TRBD2. The length of the CDR3 is 15 residues. Germline CDR1 and CDR2: LGHDT and YNNKEL (reference sequence). The ends lost 3 bases at V and 6 bases at J; junction bases unmatched: 7. The CDR3 sequence is CASSHAGGSPNEQFF. The CDR3 region has the DNA TGTGCCAGCAGCCATGCGGGGGGTAGCCCCAATGAGCAGTTCTTC.

The chain is built from TRBV2 and TRBJ2-3; D possibly corresponds to TRBD1 (5 bases). The CDR3 is made up of 12 amino acids. CDR1 and CDR2 from the germline V gene are SNHLY and FYNNEI. V lost 8 bases to trimming and J lost 2 bases, with 8 bases between them. The CDR3 sequence is CASLTDTDTQYF. CDR3 coding DNA: TGTGCCAGCCTGACAGACACAGATACGCAGTATTTT.

In this sample, this clone turned up once. The rearrangement uses TRBV9 and TRBJ2-7, with a tentative D call TRBD1 (5 bases). The V gene's germline CDR1 is SGDLS and CDR2 YYNGEE. Trimming pared 1 base from V and 5 bases from J, leaving 10 bases between. CDR3 size: 13 residues. For the CDR3, the DNA is TGTGCCAGCAGCGTACGTTTCAGGGACGAGCAGTACTTC. As protein: CASSVRFRDEQYF.

The chain joins TRBV2 to TRBJ1-1, with D possibly matching TRBD1 (5 bases). This CDR3 region has 13 residues. Germline loops: CDR1 SNHLY, CDR2 FYNNEI. The germline V and J ends were trimmed by 8 bases and 0 bases, with 10 bases remaining between them. CDR3 coding DNA: TGTGCCAGCCCCCGGGACTTGAACACTGAAGCTTTCTTT. Translated: CASPRDLNTEAFF.

This rearrangement joins TRBV4-1 to TRBJ2-1; the match to TRBD2 covers 11 bases. Germline trimming cut 0 bases from V and 4 bases from J; bases unmatched to any gene: 2. CDR1 is MGHRA and CDR2 is YSYEKL in the germline V gene. The CDR3 length is 16 residues. CDR3 DNA sequence: TGCGCCAGCAGCCAAGATAGACTAGCGGGATACAATGAGCAGTTCTTC. Translating it yields CASSQDRLAGYNEQFF.

The chain uses TRBV7-3 and TRBJ2-2; no reliable D call. The length of the CDR3 is 13 residues. Germline CDR1 SGHTA, CDR2 FQGTGA. The V gene lost 5 bases and the J gene lost 3 bases, with 7 bases spanning the gap. The DNA of the CDR3 is TGTGCCAGCAGCCTAAGAGACACCGGGGAGCTGTTTTTT. Protein product: CASSLRDTGELFF.

This chain uses TRBV5-6 with TRBJ2-1; 8 bases align to TRBD2. Per germline, CDR1 SGHDT and CDR2 YYEEEE. The V segment lost 1 base and the J segment 10 bases; nucleotides outside the gene matches: 4. The CDR3 spans 13 residues. CDR3 DNA sequence: TGTGCCAGCAGCTTGTCGGCTAGCGGGGAGCAGTTCTTC. It specifies CASSLSASGEQFF.

This chain links TRBV5-1 with TRBJ1-3; D remains ambiguous. CDR3 length equals 16 residues. Germline CDR1 is SGHRS and CDR2 is YFSETQ. Trimming cost V 1 base and J 1 base, with 12 bases left between them. CDR3 nucleotides: TGCGCCAGCAGCTTGACAGCATACAATTCTGGAAACACCATATATTTT. This codes for CASSLTAYNSGNTIYF.

The genes are TRBV6-5 and TRBJ2-2, with D possibly TRBD2 on 5 matching bases. CDR1 MNHEY and CDR2 SVGAGI come from the germline V gene. The CDR3 loop spans 15 amino acids. V shed 7 bases and J shed 2 bases, with 14 bases lying between them. CDR3 coding DNA: TGTGCCAGCAATCGCCTAGCCGTTAACACCGGGGAGCTGTTTTTT. Translated, it gives CASNRLAVNTGELFF.

The rearrangement links TRBV19 to TRBJ1-1; D unresolved. Germline loops: CDR1 LNHDA, CDR2 SQIVND (reference sequence). Trimming took off 4 bases at V and 5 bases at J, with 14 bases between the two ends. The CDR3 loop spans 14 amino acids. This CDR3 reads CASSKTQSQTEAFF. DNA of the CDR3: TGTGCCAGTAGTAAAACACAGAGCCAGACTGAAGCTTTCTTT.

The chain uses TRBV29-1 and TRBJ2-7; 7 nucleotides align to TRBD2. The CDR3 runs to 13 residues. Trimming removed 1 base from V and 1 base from J; junction bases left unmatched: 1. CDR1 and CDR2 from the germline V gene are SQVTM and ANQGSEA. CDR3 amino acids: CSVEGGGSYEQYF. The CDR3 coding sequence is TGCAGCGTTGAAGGGGGAGGGTCCTACGAGCAGTACTTC.

The rearrangement uses TRBV7-2 and TRBJ2-3; TRBD2 matches at 12 bases. The CDR3 extends over 16 amino acids. Germline CDR1 is SGHTA and CDR2 is FQGNSA. The V gene end was trimmed by 4 bases and the J gene end by 4 bases; junction bases not matched to a gene: 6. As DNA, the CDR3 is TGTGCCAGCAGCTCGACTAGCGGGAGTAAAGCAGATACGCAGTATTTT. Its translation: CASSSTSGSKADTQYF.

The chain employs TRBV27 and TRBJ1-3; D is perhaps TRBD1 (6 bases). CDR1 MNHEY and CDR2 SMNVEV come from the germline V gene (reference sequence). Trimming shortened V by 2 bases and J by 0 bases, and 8 bases separated the two germline ends. The CDR3 covers 15 residues. The DNA for the CDR3 is TGTGCCAGCAGTTTAAGGGGGACCTCTGGAAACACCATATATTTT. Protein product: CASSLRGTSGNTIYF.

The chain couples TRBV27 to TRBJ2-2; tentative D call: TRBD2 (6 bases). CDR1 and CDR2 from the germline V gene are MNHEY and SMNVEV (reference sequence). This CDR3 is built from 15 residues. Trimming removed 0 bases from V and 4 bases from J, with 9 bases in between. The DNA of the CDR3 is TGTGCCAGCAGTTTATCGGGGGGAAGCACCGGGGAGCTGTTTTTT. It specifies CASSLSGGSTGELFF.

V gene TRBV7-2 combines with J gene TRBJ1-1, with D possibly TRBD1 on 6 matching bases. This CDR3 region has 14 residues. Germline CDR1 is SGHTA and CDR2 is FQGNSA. V lost 1 base to trimming and J lost 4 bases, with 10 bases between them. CDR3 sequence (DNA): TGTGCCAGCAGCTTAGACAGGGCTCTCACTGAAGCTTTCTTT. Protein sequence: CASSLDRALTEAFF.

The rearrangement links TRBV20-1 to TRBJ1-2; TRBD1 aligns across 11 bases. Trimming cost V 3 bases and J 7 bases; bases outside gene matches: 4. The germline gives CDR1 DFQATT, CDR2 SNEGSKA (reference sequence). CDR3 length equals 13 residues. The CDR3 sequence is CSASMDRGLGYTF. The CDR3 coding sequence is TGCAGTGCTAGTATGGACAGGGGGCTTGGCTACACCTTC.

This rearrangement joins TRBV30 to TRBJ1-5; 7 nucleotides align to TRBD1. Germline CDR1 and CDR2: GTSNPN and SVGIG (reference sequence). There are 13 residues in the CDR3. V shed 2 bases, J shed 5 bases, and the junction held 3 bases outside the gene matches. CDR3 coding DNA: TGTGCCTGGAGTTCGCAGGGGGATCAGCCCCAGCATTTT. This translates into CAWSSQGDQPQHF.

The V call is TRBV19, the J call TRBJ1-1, with unresolved D. V dropped 4 bases and J dropped 1 base, with 7 bases sitting between them. Looked up from germline, CDR1 is LNHDA and CDR2 is SQIVND (reference sequence). The CDR3 has 13 residues. The CDR3 reads CASSTFGNTEAFF. The CDR3 DNA reads TGTGCCAGTAGTACCTTCGGGAACACTGAAGCTTTCTTT.